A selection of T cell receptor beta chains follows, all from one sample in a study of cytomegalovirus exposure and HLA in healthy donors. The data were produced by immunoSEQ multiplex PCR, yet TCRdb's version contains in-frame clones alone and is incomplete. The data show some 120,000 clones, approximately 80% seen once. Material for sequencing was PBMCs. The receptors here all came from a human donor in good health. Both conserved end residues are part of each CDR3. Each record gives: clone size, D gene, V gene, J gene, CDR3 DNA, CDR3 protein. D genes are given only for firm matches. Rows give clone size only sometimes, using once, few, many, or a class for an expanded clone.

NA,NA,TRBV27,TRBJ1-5,TGTGCCAGCAGTTTAGGACAGACTAGCAATCAGCCCCAGCATTTT,CASSLGQTSNQPQHF
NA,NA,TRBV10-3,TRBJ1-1,TGTGCCATAAGCCGAGGGGCGGGAACTGAAGCTTTCTTT,CAISRGAGTEAFF
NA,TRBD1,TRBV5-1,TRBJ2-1,TGCGCCAGCAGCCTGGGACAGGGGGGCAATGAGCAGTTCTTC,CASSLGQGGNEQFF
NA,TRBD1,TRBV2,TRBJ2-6,TGTGCCAGCAAGCGAGTCTGGACAGGGTACCTTGAGGGCTCTGGGGCCAACGTCCTGACTTTC,CASKRVWTGYLEGSGANVLTF
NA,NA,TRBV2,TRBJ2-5,TGTGCCAGCGACCCCAACGGGACAAGCGAGACCCAGTACTTC,CASDPNGTSETQYF
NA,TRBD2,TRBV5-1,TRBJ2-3,TGCGCCAGCAGCTTGGAGGGACTAGCGGGATCAGATACGCAGTATTTT,CASSLEGLAGSDTQYF
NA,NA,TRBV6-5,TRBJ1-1,TGTGCCAGCAGTGCCTTGACAGGGAACACTGAAGCTTTCTTT,CASSALTGNTEAFF
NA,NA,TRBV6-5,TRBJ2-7,TGTGCCAGCAGGCGGGATATGGGGACAGACTACGAGCAGTACTTC,CASRRDMGTDYEQYF
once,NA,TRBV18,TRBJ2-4,TGTGCCAGCTCACCGGGGACACTTAAAAACATTCAGTACTTC,CASSPGTLKNIQYF
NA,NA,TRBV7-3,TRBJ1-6,TGTGCCAGCAGCGCGACCCCGGGGAGGGGCAATTCACCCCTCCACTTT,CASSATPGRGNSPLHF
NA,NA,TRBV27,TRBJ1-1,TGTGCCAGCAGCATAAACGGTCCCACTGAAGCTTTCTTT,CASSINGPTEAFF
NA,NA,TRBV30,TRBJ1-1,TGTGCCTGGACATCTATGAACACTGAAGCTTTCTTT,CAWTSMNTEAFF
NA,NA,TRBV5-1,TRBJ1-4,TGCGCCAGCAGCTTGGGAGGCAGGGAAAACGAAAAACTGTTTTTT,CASSLGGRENEKLFF
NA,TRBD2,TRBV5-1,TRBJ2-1,TGCGCCAGCAGCTTGGATCTAGCGGACAATGAGCAGTTCTTC,CASSLDLADNEQFF
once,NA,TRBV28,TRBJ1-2,TGTGCCAGCAGCTTAACGGGTAGGGGCTACACCTTC,CASSLTGRGYTF
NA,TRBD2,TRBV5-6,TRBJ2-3,TGTGCCAGCACCTTGGAGGGACTAGCGGGCACAGATACGCAGTATTTT,CASTLEGLAGTDTQYF
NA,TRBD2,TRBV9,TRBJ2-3,TGTGCCAGCAGCGTAACTAGCGGGGATACGCAGTATTTT,CASSVTSGDTQYF
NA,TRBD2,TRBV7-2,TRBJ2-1,TGTGCCAGCAGCCCGGGACTAGCGGGAGCATATGAGCAGTTCTTC,CASSPGLAGAYEQFF
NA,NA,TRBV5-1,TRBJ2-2,TGCGCCAGCAGCTTGCCGACGGGAGACACCGGGGAGCTGTTTTTT,CASSLPTGDTGELFF
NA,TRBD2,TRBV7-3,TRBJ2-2,TGTGCCAGCAGCCCGCGGACTAGCGGGAGCAGTAGCACCGGGGAGCTGTTTTTT,CASSPRTSGSSSTGELFF
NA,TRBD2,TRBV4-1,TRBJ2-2,TGCGCCAGCAGCCCTTGGACTAGCGGGAGGTCACCCGGGGAGCTGTTTTTT,CASSPWTSGRSPGELFF
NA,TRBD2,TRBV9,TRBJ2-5,TGTGCCAGCAGCGTAGGGACTAGCGGGATGGGGACCCAGTACTTC,CASSVGTSGMGTQYF
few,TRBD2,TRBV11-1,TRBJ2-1,TGTGGTAGCGGGAGGTCCTACAATGAGCAGTTCTTC,CGSGRSYNEQFF
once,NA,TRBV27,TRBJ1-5,TGTGCCAGCGCCACATACAGTGGGCCCAATCAGCCCCAGCATTTT,CASATYSGPNQPQHF
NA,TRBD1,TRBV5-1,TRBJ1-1,TGCGCCAGCAGCTCCCAGGGGGCGCCGGACACTGAAGCTTTCTTT,CASSSQGAPDTEAFF
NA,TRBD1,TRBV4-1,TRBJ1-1,TGCGCCAGCAGCCAAGGGCGGGACAGGGGGCAAACTGAAGCTTTCTTT,CASSQGRDRGQTEAFF
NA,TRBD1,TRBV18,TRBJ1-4,TGTGCCAGCTCACCACCGAACTGGGACAGGGGTGAAAAACTGTTTTTT,CASSPPNWDRGEKLFF
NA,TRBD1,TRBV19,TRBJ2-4,TGTGCCAGTACACTAGGACAGGCTCAGTACTTC,CASTLGQAQYF